Listed here are 26 T cell receptor beta chains from one sample, sequenced in a study of blood T cell repertoires in COVID-19. The table came from immunoSEQ multiplex PCR; TCRdb's copy has only in-frame clones and leaves some out. This sample has tens of thousands of clones; 78% occur once, and the top ten carry approximately 15%. Material for sequencing was peripheral blood. The receptor set was obtained from a man aged 60 to 75 with COVID-19, enrolled during active disease.

The chain joins TRBV7-9 to TRBJ2-1; 8 bases map to TRBD2. The germline V gene has CDR1 SEHNR and CDR2 FQNEAQ (reference sequence). V shed 5 bases, J shed 9 bases, and the junction held 21 bases outside the gene matches. The CDR3 has 18 amino acids. CDR3 in amino acids: CASSRDSLREGLMGEQFF. Written as DNA, the CDR3 is TGTGCCAGCAGCCGCGACAGTTTACGGGAGGGCCTTATGGGTGAGCAGTTCTTC.

This rearrangement joins TRBV30 to TRBJ1-4; tentative D call: TRBD1 (5 bases). This CDR3 region has 15 residues. V lost 4 bases, J lost 3 bases, and 15 bases lay in between. Germline CDR1 reads GTSNPN; CDR2 reads SVGIG (reference sequence). The DNA of the CDR3 is TGTGCCTGGATCTCAGGCAGGGCGTCTAATGAAAAACTGTTTTTT. The encoded protein is CAWISGRASNEKLFF.

The chain carries TRBV5-1 and TRBJ2-5; TRBD2 aligns across 16 bases. V lost 4 bases to trimming and J lost 5 bases; unmatched junction nucleotides: 8. From germline, CDR1 is SGHRS and CDR2 YFSETQ. The CDR3 has 17 residues. CDR3 sequence (DNA): TGCGCCAGCAGCATGGTGGGACTAGCGGGGGGGACGGAGACCCAGTACTTC. Amino acids: CASSMVGLAGGTETQYF.

The count of this clone is one. The chain carries TRBV18 and TRBJ2-5, with a tentative D call TRBD1 (6 bases). The CDR3 length is 13 residues. The V end lost 3 bases, the J end lost 5 bases, and 10 bases lay between the germline ends. The germline gives CDR1 KGHSH, CDR2 LQKENI. CDR3 sequence: CASSPTGGETQYF. In DNA, the CDR3 is TGTGCCAGCTCACCGACAGGAGGCGAGACCCAGTACTTC.

This clone was detected a few times. The CDR3 DNA is TGTGCCAGCAGCCAAAAACTAGCGGGGGGGCCAATTGAGCAGTTCTTC. Its protein product is CASSQKLAGGPIEQFF. The rearrangement uses TRBV3-1 (or the pseudogene TRBV3-2) and TRBJ2-1, with 13 bases lining up with TRBD2. CDR1 is LGHDT, CDR2 YNNKEL, per germline (reference sequence). The CDR3 is 16 residues long. V shed 2 bases and J 9 bases; nucleotides not matched to a gene: 7.

The chain carries TRBV6-1 and TRBJ2-5; D is perhaps TRBD1 (6 bases). The CDR3 has 14 residues. Germline values: CDR1 MNHNS, CDR2 SASEGT. Trimming cost V 1 base and J 2 bases, with 8 bases left between them. CDR3 nucleotide sequence: TGTGCCAGCAGTGAAGGGGGGCTTCAAGAGACCCAGTACTTC. This sequence encodes CASSEGGLQETQYF.

This clone was seen a handful of times. Written as DNA, the CDR3 is TGTGCCACCGATCCCCTAGCGGGGACTCCTTTCGAGCAGTACTTC. Translation: CATDPLAGTPFEQYF. V is TRBV6-5 and J is TRBJ2-7, with 9 bases fitting TRBD2. V was pared by 10 bases and J by 6 bases, with 16 bases of the junction left unmatched. The CDR3 runs 15 residues. Germline V CDR1 and CDR2: MNHEY, SVGAGI.

This sequence joins TRBV19 and TRBJ2-3; D gene ambiguous. The germline CDR1 and CDR2 sequences are LNHDA and SQIVND (reference sequence). V was pared by 3 bases and J by 1 base, with 11 bases between. The CDR3 covers 15 residues. The DNA of the CDR3 is TGTGCCAGTAGTATCGCGTCTTTCGGCACAGATACGCAGTATTTT. Translating it yields CASSIASFGTDTQYF. Full variable domain (missing parts from reference TRBV19 and TRBJ2-3): DGGITQSPKYLFRKEGQNVTLSCEQNLNHDAMYWYRQDPGQGLRLIYYSQIVNDFQKGDIAEGYSVSREKKESFPLTVTSAQKNPTAFYLCASSIASFGTDTQYFGPGTRLTVL.

This chain joins TRBV4-1 and TRBJ2-7, with a weak D call TRBD1 (6 bases). There are 16 residues in the CDR3. V dropped 0 bases and J dropped 5 bases, with 17 bases sitting between them. Germline lookup yields CDR1 MGHRA and CDR2 YSYEKL. Written as DNA, the CDR3 is TGCGCCAGCAGCCAAGATCAAGTAGGGGGTCACGACGAGCAGTACTTC. Translation: CASSQDQVGGHDEQYF.

The CDR3 sequence: CASSPITGRAEKLFF. CDR3 nucleotide sequence: TGTGCCAGCTCACCCATAACAGGAAGGGCTGAAAAACTGTTTTTT. This chain links TRBV18 with TRBJ1-4, with D possibly TRBD1 on 5 matching bases. This CDR3 comprises 15 residues. Germline lookup yields CDR1 KGHSH and CDR2 LQKENI. V was clipped by 3 bases and J by 7 bases, with 15 bases between them. The full variable domain, in which reference TRBV18 and TRBJ1-4 provide the parts outside the CDR3, is NAGVMQNPRHLVRRRGQEARLRCSPMKGHSHVYWYRQLPEEGLKFMVYLQKENIIDESGMPKERFSAEFPKEGPSILRIQQVVRGDSAAYFCASSPITGRAEKLFFGSGTQLSVL.

CDR3 residues: CASGPNRVGGYTF. For the CDR3, the DNA is TGTGCCAGCGGCCCAAACAGGGTAGGGGGCTACACCTTC. The chain combines TRBV6-5 with TRBJ1-2; a possible D gene is TRBD1 (6 bases). This CDR3 has 13 residues. The ends were cut back, 8 bases at V and 8 bases at J, with 18 bases in the middle. Per germline, CDR1 MNHEY and CDR2 SVGAGI.

This rearrangement joins TRBV5-1 to TRBJ1-4, with D possibly being TRBD1 (6 bases). This CDR3 has 15 amino acids. V was clipped by 2 bases and J by 7 bases, with 15 bases between them. Per the germline V gene, CDR1 is SGHRS and CDR2 is YFSETQ. The CDR3 sequence is CASSFAGVVGEKLFF. For the CDR3, the DNA is TGCGCCAGCAGCTTTGCAGGGGTCGTGGGTGAAAAACTGTTTTTT.

The table lists this clone with a few counts. The rearrangement links TRBV12-5 to TRBJ2-1, with 8 bases identical to TRBD2. The CDR3 loop spans 13 amino acids. CDR1 and CDR2 from the germline V gene are LGHNT and FRNRAP. Losses at the gene ends were 6 bases for V and 6 bases for J; bases not matched to a gene: 4. The CDR3 nucleotides are TGTGCTAGTGGCCTAGCGGGTATCAATGAGCAGTTCTTC. It encodes CASGLAGINEQFF.

This chain uses TRBV10-2 with TRBJ2-2; a weak D match, TRBD2 (8 bases). V lost 6 bases to trimming and J lost 5 bases, with 22 bases between them. The CDR3 loop spans 17 amino acids. CDR1 WSHSY and CDR2 SAAADI come from the germline V gene. CDR3 loop: CASSYPTGGGVTGELFF. In nucleotides, the CDR3 is TGCGCCAGCAGCTACCCGACGGGAGGGGGCGTAACCGGGGAGCTGTTTTTT.

This chain joins TRBV5-1 and TRBJ2-2; 12 bases agree with TRBD2. This CDR3 is built from 19 residues. V shed 3 bases and J 0 bases; nucleotides not matched to a gene: 9. From germline, CDR1 is SGHRS and CDR2 YFSETQ. In DNA, the CDR3 is TGCGCCAGCAGCTCGGGACTAGCGGGTCCCATATCGAACACCGGGGAGCTGTTTTTT. Translated, it gives CASSSGLAGPISNTGELFF.

The chain has TRBV2 and TRBJ2-5; D unclear. V shed 7 bases and J shed 1 base, with 16 bases lying between them. This CDR3 spans 15 amino acids. CDR1 and CDR2 (germline): SNHLY, FYNNEI. The CDR3 protein is CASTQTWSLQETQYF. CDR3 coding DNA: TGTGCCAGCACTCAGACTTGGAGCCTCCAAGAGACCCAGTACTTC. The full variable domain, completed using reference TRBV2 and TRBJ2-5, is EPEVTQTPSHQVTQMGQEVILRCVPISNHLYFYWYRQILGQKVEFLVSFYNNEISEKSEIFDDQFSVERPDGSNFTLKIRSTKLEDSAMYFCASTQTWSLQETQYFGPGTRLLVL.

This sequence joins TRBV18 and TRBJ2-2; perhaps TRBD2 as D (5 bases). In germline, CDR1 is KGHSH, CDR2 LQKENI. Deletions cut 1 base from V and 10 bases from J, with 16 bases between. CDR3 length: 15 amino acids. CDR3 sequence: CASSPLRTPQLELFF. The CDR3 DNA follows: TGTGCCAGCTCACCACTGCGGACTCCGCAATTGGAGCTGTTTTTT.

The CDR3 loop reads CATSDASGRAGDTQYF. The CDR3 nucleotides read TGTGCCACCAGTGATGCTAGCGGGAGGGCCGGAGATACGCAGTATTTT. This chain links TRBV24-1 with TRBJ2-3; TRBD2 matches at 12 bases. Looked up from germline, CDR1 is KGHDR and CDR2 is SFDVKD. CDR3 length: 16 amino acids. Unmatched junction bases numbered 5, after V lost 3 bases and J lost 5 bases.

The chain links TRBV11-3 to TRBJ2-3, with D perhaps TRBD2 (6 bases). V lost 5 bases to trimming and J lost 3 bases, with 9 bases between them. The CDR3 is made up of 13 amino acids. CDR1 and CDR2 from the germline V gene are SGHNT and YENEEA. CDR3 in DNA: TGTGCCAGCAGCCACCGGGGGACAGATACGCAGTATTTT. Translation: CASSHRGTDTQYF. The entire variable domain, with the rest obtained from reference TRBV11-3 and TRBJ2-3, is as follows: EAGVVQSPRYKIIEKKQPVAFWCNPISGHNTLYWYLQNLGQGPELLIRYENEEAVDDSQLPKDRFSAERLKGVDSTLKIQPAELGDSAVYLCASSHRGTDTQYFGPGTRLTVL.

This rearrangement joins TRBV2 to TRBJ2-7; TRBD1 aligns across 7 bases. From germline, CDR1 is SNHLY and CDR2 FYNNEI. Trimming took 4 bases from V and 5 from J; bases not matched to a gene: 5. The length of the CDR3 is 13 residues. CDR3 DNA: TGTGCCAGCAGTGGACAGGGTAACAACGAGCAGTACTTC. Its protein product is CASSGQGNNEQYF.

This sequence joins TRBV11-2 and TRBJ2-1; D possibly corresponds to TRBD2 (6 bases). CDR3 length: 16 residues. From germline, CDR1 is SGHAT and CDR2 FQNNGV. V was clipped by 1 base and J by 6 bases, with 16 bases between them. CDR3 sequence (DNA): TGTGCCAGCAGCTTAGCCGGGGGACCTAGAACCAATGAGCAGTTCTTC. It encodes CASSLAGGPRTNEQFF.

This sequence joins TRBV4-1 and TRBJ1-1, with D unresolved. Trimming took off 1 base at V and 8 bases at J, with 11 bases between the two ends. The CDR3 length is 13 residues. CDR1 MGHRA and CDR2 YSYEKL come from the germline V gene. The CDR3 reads CASSQVGVGEAFF. The DNA of the CDR3 is TGCGCCAGCAGCCAAGTCGGGGTGGGAGAAGCTTTCTTT.

This chain uses TRBV3-1 (or the pseudogene TRBV3-2) with TRBJ2-7; 11 nucleotides match TRBD2. CDR1 and CDR2 from the germline V gene are LGHDT and YNNKEL (reference sequence). The CDR3 runs to 16 residues. Unmatched junction bases numbered 8, after V lost 1 base and J lost 6 bases. The CDR3 DNA is TGTGCCAGCAGCCAAGTTGGACTAGCGGGTAGGGGCGAGCAGTACTTC. As protein: CASSQVGLAGRGEQYF.

The chain employs TRBV15 and TRBJ1-5; 11 bases map to TRBD1. V was pared by 5 bases and J by 5 bases, with 8 bases of the junction left unmatched. Germline V gene data show CDR1 as LNHNV and CDR2 as YYDKDF (reference sequence). The length of the CDR3 is 16 residues. The CDR3 DNA reads as TGTGCCACCAGCGGCTCGTTGGGACAGGGGGATCAGCCCCAGCATTTT. It codes for CATSGSLGQGDQPQHF.

The count of this clone is one. The chain employs TRBV5-4 and TRBJ2-7, with D tentatively TRBD2 (5 bases). Germline V CDR1 and CDR2: SGHNT, YYREEE (reference sequence). V lost 1 base and J lost 1, with 12 bases in between. This CDR3 comprises 15 residues. The CDR3 sequence is CASSLKRASSYEQYF. As DNA, the CDR3 is TGTGCCAGCAGCTTGAAGAGGGCCAGTTCCTACGAGCAGTACTTC.

Concerning this clone itself: The identical CDR3 is also encoded by other nucleotide sequences in the sample. This chain links TRBV24-1 with TRBJ2-5, with D possibly matching TRBD2 (6 bases). V was cut by 0 bases and J by 5 bases, with 12 bases left in between. Germline lookup yields CDR1 KGHDR and CDR2 SFDVKD. The CDR3 length is 15 residues. In DNA form, the CDR3 reads TGTGCCACCAGTGATTTGCTGGGCGGAGGGGAGACCCAGTACTTC. This gives the protein CATSDLLGGGETQYF.